One and the same sample provided the 22 T cell receptor beta chains below, sequenced in a study of monozygotic twins with inflammatory bowel disease. Following a re-call of the 5' RACE reads, TCRdb has one entry per CDR3 protein and lacks DNA. Its clone listing holds around 380,000 distinct CDR3 sequences. The specimen sequenced was blood. The receptors shown here come from a human donor with ulcerative colitis or Crohn's disease, or a healthy co-twin of an affected twin (not recorded which).

The chain employs TRBV12-3 or TRBV12-4 and TRBJ2-1; as DNA is missing, the TRBD2 call by TCRdb cannot be tested. CDR3 length: 14 amino acids. CDR3 sequence reads: CASSLGAGPNEQFF.

The chain couples TRBV6-7 to TRBJ1-2; TCRdb reports TRBD1, a call that lacks DNA to check it against. TRBV6-7 is an ORF; its function is uncertain. The CDR3 is 12 residues long. The CDR3 is CALAGQIYGYTF.

The rearrangement uses TRBV20-1 and TRBJ2-1; with no DNA, the TCRdb D assignment of TRBD1 cannot be verified. Germline values: CDR1 DFQATT, CDR2 SNEGSKA (reference sequence). The CDR3 runs 12 residues. The CDR3 spells CSVPWTGNEQFF.

This chain uses TRBV5-1 with TRBJ2-4. This CDR3 region has 15 residues. The germline CDR1 and CDR2 sequences are SGHRS and YFSETQ. The chain's CDR3 is CASSLEGLAKNIQYF.

This rearrangement joins TRBV5-1 to TRBJ2-3. The CDR3 consists of 13 residues. Per the germline V gene, CDR1 is SGHRS and CDR2 is YFSETQ. The CDR3 sequence is CASSLESTDTQYF.

The rearrangement links TRBV20-1 to TRBJ2-7; TCRdb indicates TRBD1, and absent DNA this call remains unverified. CDR3 length: 14 residues. Per the germline V gene, CDR1 is DFQATT and CDR2 is SNEGSKA (reference sequence). CDR3 residues: CSAPGGTASYEQYF.

The chain uses TRBV5-4 and TRBJ1-1; TCRdb's D call of TRBD1 is untestable without DNA. The CDR3 spans 14 residues. CDR1 and CDR2 (germline): SGHNT, YYREEE (reference sequence). CDR3 amino acids: CASSPKGPLTEAFF.

This chain links TRBV3-1 with TRBJ2-2; TCRdb designates TRBD2, a call that cannot be tested without DNA. Germline CDR1 reads LGHDT; CDR2 reads YNNKEL (reference sequence). This CDR3 comprises 18 residues. The CDR3 sequence is CASSQPGLAGGRTGELFF. Combining the CDR3 with reference TRBV3-1 and TRBJ2-2 gives the whole variable domain DTAVSQTPKYLVTQMGNDKSIKCEQNLGHDTMYWYKQDSKKFLKIMFSYNNKELIINETVPNRFSPKSPDKAHLNLHINSLELGDSAVYFCASSQPGLAGGRTGELFFGEGSRLTVL.

The chain's CDR3 is CASSPFRGQNNSPLHF. The chain is built from TRBV4-2 and TRBJ1-6; lacking DNA, the TRBD1 call made by TCRdb goes unchecked. The CDR3 loop spans 16 amino acids. The germline gives CDR1 LGHNA, CDR2 YNFKEQ.

This chain connects TRBV11-2 to TRBJ1-4; the D call of TRBD1 rests on TCRdb alone, since no DNA is present to check it. Germline CDR1 and CDR2: SGHAT and FQNNGV. The CDR3 is 11 amino acids. The chain's CDR3 is CASGRGGELFF.

The CDR3 reads CASSLGGETRGETQYF. The J gene is TRBJ2-5, the V gene TRBV13; with no DNA, the TCRdb D assignment of TRBD2 cannot be verified. The CDR3 is 16 amino acids. CDR1 is PRHDT, CDR2 FYEKMQ, per germline (reference sequence). The full variable domain, in which reference TRBV13 and TRBJ2-5 provide the parts outside the CDR3, is AAGVIQSPRHLIKEKRETATLKCYPIPRHDTVYWYQQGPGQDPQFLISFYEKMQSDKGSIPDRFSAQQFSDYHSELNMSSLELGDSALYFCASSLGGETRGETQYFGPGTRLLVL.

This chain joins TRBV7-2 and TRBJ2-1. This CDR3 contains 15 residues. Germline loops: CDR1 SGHTA, CDR2 FQGNSA. The CDR3 region is CASSFSMSSYNEQFF.

CDR3: CASSEPRDTQYF. The chain uses TRBV9 and TRBJ2-3. The CDR3 loop spans 12 amino acids. CDR1 and CDR2 (germline): SGDLS, YYNGEE. Full variable domain (missing parts from reference TRBV9 and TRBJ2-3): DSGVTQTPKHLITATGQRVTLRCSPRSGDLSVYWYQQSLDQGLQFLIQYYNGEERAKGNILERFSAQQFPDLHSELNLSSLELGDSALYFCASSEPRDTQYFGPGTRLTVL.

V gene TRBV3-1 combines with J gene TRBJ2-7; TCRdb calls TRBD1, which cannot be checked without DNA. Per germline, CDR1 LGHDT and CDR2 YNNKEL (reference sequence). CDR3 length: 16 amino acids. The CDR3: CASSQVTIRDNYEQYF.

The chain combines TRBV12-3 or TRBV12-4 with TRBJ1-2. The CDR3 has 12 residues. The CDR3 protein is CASSLTHGGYTF.

The chain carries TRBV18 and TRBJ2-1; TCRdb returns TRBD1, unconfirmable since there is no DNA. Germline CDR1 and CDR2: KGHSH and LQKENI. The CDR3 extends over 15 amino acids. The CDR3 is CASSHDRNSYNEQFF.

The rearrangement uses TRBV7-2 and TRBJ2-1. The CDR3 consists of 13 residues. From germline, CDR1 is SGHTA and CDR2 FQGNSA. CDR3 in amino acids: CASSLERYNEQFF. The entire variable domain, with the rest obtained from reference TRBV7-2 and TRBJ2-1, is as follows: GAGVSQSPSNKVTEKGKDVELRCDPISGHTALYWYRQSLGQGLEFLIYFQGNSAPDKSGLPSDRFSAERTGGSVSTLTIQRTQQEDSAVYLCASSLERYNEQFFGPGTRLTVL.

The chain carries TRBV12-3 or TRBV12-4 and TRBJ2-7; checking the TCRdb D call of TRBD2 is not possible without DNA. This CDR3 is 14 amino acids long. This chain's CDR3 is CASSLSGGNYEQYF.

The gene calls are TRBV7-2 and TRBJ1-1; TCRdb's assignment of TRBD1 cannot be checked, as there is no DNA. The length of the CDR3 is 15 residues. Per the germline V gene, CDR1 is SGHTA and CDR2 is FQGNSA. The CDR3 here is CASSQARARGTEAFF.

The chain has TRBV12-3 or TRBV12-4 and TRBJ2-3; TCRdb gives TRBD1 as the D gene, but with no DNA this cannot be confirmed. The CDR3 has 18 residues. CDR3 amino acids: CASSRDREARLRTDTQYF.

The J gene is TRBJ1-1, the V gene TRBV29-1; TCRdb proposes TRBD1, but this gene call is untestable without DNA. The CDR3 is 15 amino acids. Germline CDR1 reads SQVTM; CDR2 reads ANQGSEA. The CDR3 protein is CSVDETGTRNTEAFF.

The chain employs TRBV10-3 and TRBJ1-2; TCRdb gives TRBD1 as the D gene, but with no DNA this cannot be confirmed. The CDR3 totals 17 residues. Looked up from germline, CDR1 is ENHRY and CDR2 is SYGVKD. CDR3 sequence: CAISEKVMGRPNYGYTF.